Listed below are T cell receptor beta chains from one sample, sequenced in a study of Ad26.COV2.S vaccination and SARS-CoV-2 variants. TCRdb's table, derived via immunoSEQ multiplex PCR, lists solely in-frame clones and lacks some. The sample has 500,000 or so clones; around nine tenths are singletons. The material was peripheral blood, obtained in a trial of Ad26.COV2.S vaccine versus placebo. The receptor source for this set is a person aged 18 to 59 who received the Ad26.COV2.S COVID-19 vaccine or a placebo. Each CDR3 is given with its conserved first and last residue. Each record gives: D gene, V gene, clone size, J gene, CDR3 DNA, CDR3 protein. The D gene is left open where the match is weak. Clone size is not always given. Where it is, it says once, few, many or a class for expanded clones.

d_call: NA
v_call: TRBV30
clone_size: NA
j_call: TRBJ2-1
cdr3_nt: TGTGCCTGGGGGACCGCTACCTACAATGAGCAGTTCTTC
cdr3_aa: CAWGTATYNEQFF

d_call: NA
v_call: TRBV5-4
clone_size: NA
j_call: TRBJ2-3
cdr3_nt: TGTGCCAGCAGCTTGGCTGACAGCTCGGGTACGCAGTATTTT
cdr3_aa: CASSLADSSGTQYF

d_call: NA
v_call: TRBV14
clone_size: NA
j_call: TRBJ1-6
cdr3_nt: TGTGCCAGCAGCCCCCGTTATGACCGGGCTCCCCTCCACTTT
cdr3_aa: CASSPRYDRAPLHF

d_call: NA
v_call: TRBV6-6
clone_size: NA
j_call: TRBJ1-2
cdr3_nt: TGTGCCAGCAGCGTGACAGGTTTTGACTATGGCTACACCTTC
cdr3_aa: CASSVTGFDYGYTF

d_call: NA
v_call: TRBV9
clone_size: NA
j_call: TRBJ2-7
cdr3_nt: TGTGCCAGCAGCGTAGCGGGGGACGGTGACTACGAGCAGTACTTC
cdr3_aa: CASSVAGDGDYEQYF

d_call: TRBD2
v_call: TRBV28
clone_size: NA
j_call: TRBJ2-7
cdr3_nt: TGTGCCACCACCGGGACTAGCGGGAGGATCAAGCAGTACTTC
cdr3_aa: CATTGTSGRIKQYF

d_call: NA
v_call: TRBV5-8
clone_size: once
j_call: TRBJ2-1
cdr3_nt: TGTGCCAGCAGCGGCCCCAGGGTGCAGCCGTGGAATGAGCAGTTCTTC
cdr3_aa: CASSGPRVQPWNEQFF

d_call: TRBD1
v_call: TRBV15
clone_size: NA
j_call: TRBJ2-1
cdr3_nt: TGTGCCACCAGCAGAGTCCCAGGGGGCACTGAGCAGTTCTTC
cdr3_aa: CATSRVPGGTEQFF

d_call: NA
v_call: TRBV11-2
clone_size: NA
j_call: TRBJ1-1
cdr3_nt: TGTGCCAGCAGCTTAGTAGAAAGGGGTCAGCCTGAAGCTTTCTTT
cdr3_aa: CASSLVERGQPEAFF

d_call: NA
v_call: TRBV5-5
clone_size: NA
j_call: TRBJ1-1
cdr3_nt: TGTGCCAGCAGCTTTCAGGGGAGGAACACTGAAGCTTTCTTT
cdr3_aa: CASSFQGRNTEAFF

d_call: TRBD2
v_call: TRBV6-5
clone_size: NA
j_call: TRBJ2-1
cdr3_nt: TGTGCCAGCAGTTCCCTGACTAGCGGTAACTACAATGAGCAGTTCTTC
cdr3_aa: CASSSLTSGNYNEQFF

d_call: TRBD1
v_call: TRBV5-1
clone_size: NA
j_call: TRBJ2-1
cdr3_nt: TGCGCCAGCAGCAGGCAGGGGGTCGATGAGCAGTTCTTC
cdr3_aa: CASSRQGVDEQFF

d_call: TRBD1
v_call: TRBV5-4
clone_size: NA
j_call: TRBJ2-3
cdr3_nt: TGTGCCAGCAGCTTTGGGACAGGGCCATTCACAGATACGCAGTATTTT
cdr3_aa: CASSFGTGPFTDTQYF

d_call: TRBD1
v_call: TRBV13
clone_size: NA
j_call: TRBJ1-2
cdr3_nt: TGTGCCAGCAGCTCCAGGGGGGATGGCTACACCTTC
cdr3_aa: CASSSRGDGYTF

d_call: NA
v_call: TRBV6-1
clone_size: NA
j_call: TRBJ1-1
cdr3_nt: TGTGCCAGCAGTGAATTTCAGGGGAACACTGAAGCTTTCTTT
cdr3_aa: CASSEFQGNTEAFF

d_call: TRBD1
v_call: TRBV5-3
clone_size: NA
j_call: TRBJ1-5
cdr3_nt: TGTGCCAGAAGCGAGCCTCGACTCCGGGACAGGGTTGTCAATCAGCCCCAGCATTTT
cdr3_aa: CARSEPRLRDRVVNQPQHF

d_call: TRBD1
v_call: TRBV7-9
clone_size: NA
j_call: TRBJ2-3
cdr3_nt: TGTGCCAGCAGCACTTCGGGACAGAGCACAGATACGCAGTATTTT
cdr3_aa: CASSTSGQSTDTQYF

d_call: TRBD1
v_call: TRBV30
clone_size: NA
j_call: TRBJ2-5
cdr3_nt: TGTGCCTGGAGTGCCACAGGGGTTGAGACCCAGTACTTC
cdr3_aa: CAWSATGVETQYF

d_call: NA
v_call: TRBV19
clone_size: NA
j_call: TRBJ1-5
cdr3_nt: TGTGCCAGTAGGGCCTTTGTGGATCAGCCCCAGCATTTT
cdr3_aa: CASRAFVDQPQHF

d_call: NA
v_call: TRBV6-6
clone_size: NA
j_call: TRBJ2-5
cdr3_nt: TGTGCCAGCATCTTGGGCGGAGCCCAAGAGACCCAGTACTTC
cdr3_aa: CASILGGAQETQYF

d_call: TRBD2
v_call: TRBV7-9
clone_size: NA
j_call: TRBJ2-7
cdr3_nt: TGTGCCAGCAGCTTAGACGGGGGGTCCTACGAGCAGTACTTC
cdr3_aa: CASSLDGGSYEQYF

d_call: TRBD1
v_call: TRBV30
clone_size: NA
j_call: TRBJ1-4
cdr3_nt: TGTGCCTGGGACAGGGGATCTGAAAAACTGTTTTTT
cdr3_aa: CAWDRGSEKLFF

d_call: NA
v_call: TRBV11-2
clone_size: NA
j_call: TRBJ2-7
cdr3_nt: TGTGCCAGCAGCCCTAGGACATCCTACGAGCAGTACTTC
cdr3_aa: CASSPRTSYEQYF

d_call: NA
v_call: TRBV25-1
clone_size: NA
j_call: TRBJ2-1
cdr3_nt: TGTGCCAGCAGTGAATTAGGGGACTACAATGAGCAGTTCTTC
cdr3_aa: CASSELGDYNEQFF

d_call: NA
v_call: TRBV6-4
clone_size: once
j_call: TRBJ1-1
cdr3_nt: TGTGCCAGCAGCGCCTTTCGCGGGAGCACTGAAGCTTTCTTT
cdr3_aa: CASSAFRGSTEAFF

d_call: NA
v_call: TRBV12-5
clone_size: NA
j_call: TRBJ2-5
cdr3_nt: TGTGCTAGTGGTTTGGGCCAGGGTGAGACCCAGTACTTC
cdr3_aa: CASGLGQGETQYF

d_call: TRBD2
v_call: TRBV6-6
clone_size: NA
j_call: TRBJ2-1
cdr3_nt: TGTGCCAGCAGTGCGGGACTACACAATGAGCAGTTCTTC
cdr3_aa: CASSAGLHNEQFF

d_call: TRBD1
v_call: TRBV19
clone_size: NA
j_call: TRBJ2-7
cdr3_nt: TGTGCCAGTAGTATCACAGGGGCAACCTACGAGCAGTACTTC
cdr3_aa: CASSITGATYEQYF

d_call: NA
v_call: TRBV4-3
clone_size: NA
j_call: TRBJ2-2
cdr3_nt: TGCGCCAGCGGCACCGGGACTTCTAACACCGGGGAGCTGTTTTTT
cdr3_aa: CASGTGTSNTGELFF

d_call: NA
v_call: TRBV6-5
clone_size: NA
j_call: TRBJ1-2
cdr3_nt: TGTGCCAGCAGACGACGGGGCTATGGCTACACCTTC
cdr3_aa: CASRRRGYGYTF

d_call: NA
v_call: TRBV7-6
clone_size: once
j_call: TRBJ2-6
cdr3_nt: TGTGCCAGCAGCCGTTGGGGCACAGTCTCTGGGGCCAACGTCCTGACTTTC
cdr3_aa: CASSRWGTVSGANVLTF